This T cell receptor beta chain was identified in a study of cytomegalovirus exposure and HLA in healthy donors. Findings and caveats of the study: In terms of immune exposure information, only CMV serostatus was available.

This CDR3 spans 15 amino acids. Per the germline V gene, CDR1 is MNHEY and CDR2 is SMNVEV (reference sequence). V shed 6 bases, J shed 2 bases, and the junction held 7 bases outside the gene matches. This clone was seen only a few times. Its antigen is unknown. Researchers ran the PCR with 60 Vbeta and 13 Jbeta primers. The table came from immunoSEQ multiplex PCR; TCRdb's copy has only in-frame clones and leaves some out. Here the sample spans approximately 70,000 clones, more than 80% being singletons. The clonotype originates from a woman under 40 in good health and CMV-seronegative. The J gene is TRBJ2-7, the V gene TRBV27; 10 bases are a match to TRBD2. Sequencing used PBMCs. Written as DNA, the CDR3 is TGTGCCAGCAGGATAACTAGCGGGGCTACCTACGAGCAGTACTTC. It yields the protein CASRITSGATYEQYF.